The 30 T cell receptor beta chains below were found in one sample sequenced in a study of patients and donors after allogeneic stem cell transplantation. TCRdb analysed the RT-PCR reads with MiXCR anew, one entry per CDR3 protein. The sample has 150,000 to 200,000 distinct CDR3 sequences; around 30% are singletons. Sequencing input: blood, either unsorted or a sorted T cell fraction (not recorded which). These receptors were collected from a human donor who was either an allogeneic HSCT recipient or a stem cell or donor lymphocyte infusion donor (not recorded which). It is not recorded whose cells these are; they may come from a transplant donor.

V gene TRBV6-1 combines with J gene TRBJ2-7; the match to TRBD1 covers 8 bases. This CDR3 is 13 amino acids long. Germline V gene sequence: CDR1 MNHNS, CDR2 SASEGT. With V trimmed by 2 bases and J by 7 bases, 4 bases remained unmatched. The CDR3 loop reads CASSEQGAREQYF. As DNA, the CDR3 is TGTGCCAGCAGTGAACAGGGGGCCCGGGAGCAGTACTTC.

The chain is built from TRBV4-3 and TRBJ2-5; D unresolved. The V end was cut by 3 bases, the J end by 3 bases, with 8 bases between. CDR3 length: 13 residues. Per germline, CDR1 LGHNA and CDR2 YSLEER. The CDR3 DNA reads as TGCGCCAGCAGCCAGGGGATCAAAGAGACCCAGTACTTC. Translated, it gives CASSQGIKETQYF.

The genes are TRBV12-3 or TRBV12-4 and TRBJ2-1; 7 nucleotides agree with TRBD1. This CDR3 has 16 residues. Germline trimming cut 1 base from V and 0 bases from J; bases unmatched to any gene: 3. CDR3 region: CASSLGQGSSYNEQFF. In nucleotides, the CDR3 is TGTGCCAGCAGTTTAGGACAGGGAAGCTCCTACAATGAGCAGTTCTTC.

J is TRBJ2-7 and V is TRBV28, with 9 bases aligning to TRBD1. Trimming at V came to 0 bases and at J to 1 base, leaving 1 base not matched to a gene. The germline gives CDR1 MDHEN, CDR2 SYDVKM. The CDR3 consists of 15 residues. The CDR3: CASSLWGQGSYEQYF. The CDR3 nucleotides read TGTGCCAGCAGTTTATGGGGACAGGGATCCTACGAGCAGTACTTC. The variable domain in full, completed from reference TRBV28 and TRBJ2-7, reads DVKVTQSSRYLVKRTGEKVFLECVQDMDHENMFWYRQDPGLGLRLIYFSYDVKMKEKGDIPEGYSVSREKKERFSLILESASTNQTSMYLCASSLWGQGSYEQYFGPGTRLTVT.

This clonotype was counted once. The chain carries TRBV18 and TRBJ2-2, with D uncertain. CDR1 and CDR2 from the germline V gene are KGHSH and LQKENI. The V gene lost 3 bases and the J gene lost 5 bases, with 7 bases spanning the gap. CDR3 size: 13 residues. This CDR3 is CASSPMRTGELFF. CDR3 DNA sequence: TGTGCCAGCTCACCCATGAGAACCGGGGAGCTGTTTTTT. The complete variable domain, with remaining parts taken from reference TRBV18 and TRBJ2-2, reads NAGVMQNPRHLVRRRGQEARLRCSPMKGHSHVYWYRQLPEEGLKFMVYLQKENIIDESGMPKERFSAEFPKEGPSILRIQQVVRGDSAAYFCASSPMRTGELFFGEGSRLTVL.

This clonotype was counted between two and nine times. The CDR3: CASSLQTGGFEKLFF. In nucleotides, the CDR3 is TGTGCCAGCAGCCTCCAGACAGGGGGATTTGAAAAACTGTTTTTT. The chain links TRBV7-6 to TRBJ1-4, with TRBD1 matching 9 bases. The V segment lost 5 bases and the J segment 7 bases; nucleotides outside the gene matches: 8. The CDR3 spans 15 residues. Germline assignment: CDR1 SGHVS and CDR2 FNYEAQ.

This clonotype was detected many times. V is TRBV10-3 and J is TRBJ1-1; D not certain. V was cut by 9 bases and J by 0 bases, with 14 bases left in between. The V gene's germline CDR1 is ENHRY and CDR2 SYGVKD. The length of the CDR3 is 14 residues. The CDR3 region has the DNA TGTGCCATATCGGGTCGTTCTATGAACACTGAAGCTTTCTTT. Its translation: CAISGRSMNTEAFF.

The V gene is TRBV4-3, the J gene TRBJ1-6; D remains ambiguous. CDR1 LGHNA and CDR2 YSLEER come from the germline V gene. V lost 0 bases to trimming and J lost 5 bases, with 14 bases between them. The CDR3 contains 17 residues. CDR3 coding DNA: TGCGCCAGCAGCCAAGATGGGAGCCGAGAAAATAATTCACCCCTCCACTTT. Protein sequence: CASSQDGSRENNSPLHF.

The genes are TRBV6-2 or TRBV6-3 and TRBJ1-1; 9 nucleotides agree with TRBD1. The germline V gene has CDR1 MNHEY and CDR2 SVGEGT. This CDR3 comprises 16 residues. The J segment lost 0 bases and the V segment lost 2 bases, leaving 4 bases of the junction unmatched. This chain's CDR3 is CASSYHGTGMNTEAFF. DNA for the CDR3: TGTGCCAGCAGTTACCATGGGACAGGGATGAACACTGAAGCTTTCTTT.

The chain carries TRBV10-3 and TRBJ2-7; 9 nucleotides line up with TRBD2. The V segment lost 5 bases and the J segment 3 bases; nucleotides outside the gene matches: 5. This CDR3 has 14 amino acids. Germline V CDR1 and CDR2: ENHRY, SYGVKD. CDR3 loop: CAISSETSGYEQYF. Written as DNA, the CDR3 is TGTGCCATCAGTAGTGAGACTAGCGGCTACGAGCAGTACTTC.

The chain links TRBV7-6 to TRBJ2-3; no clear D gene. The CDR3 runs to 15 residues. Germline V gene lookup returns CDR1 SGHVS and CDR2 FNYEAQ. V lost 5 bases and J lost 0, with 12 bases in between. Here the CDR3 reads CASSHGRGSTDTQYF. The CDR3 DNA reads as TGTGCCAGCAGCCACGGACGAGGTAGCACAGATACGCAGTATTTT.

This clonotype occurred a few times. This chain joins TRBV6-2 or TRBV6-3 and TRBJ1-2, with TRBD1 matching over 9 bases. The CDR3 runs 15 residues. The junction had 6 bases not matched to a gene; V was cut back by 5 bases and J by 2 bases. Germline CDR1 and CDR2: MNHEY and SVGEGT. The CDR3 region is CASSAPGQGNYGYTF. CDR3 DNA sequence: TGTGCCAGCAGTGCACCGGGACAGGGAAACTATGGCTACACCTTC.

The CDR3, as DNA: TGTGCCAGCAGTTACTCGAAGGCTAGCCGCTACGAGCAGTACTTC. It encodes CASSYSKASRYEQYF. This sequence joins TRBV6-5 and TRBJ2-7; D may be TRBD2 (5 bases). The V end lost 0 bases, the J end lost 3 bases, and 12 bases lay between the germline ends. This CDR3 is 15 amino acids long. CDR1 is MNHEY, CDR2 SVGAGI, per germline.

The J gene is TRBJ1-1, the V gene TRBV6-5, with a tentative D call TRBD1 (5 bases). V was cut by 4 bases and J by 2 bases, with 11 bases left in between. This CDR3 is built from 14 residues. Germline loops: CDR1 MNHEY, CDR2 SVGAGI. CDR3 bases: TGTGCCAGCAGTTTAGGGGTGATCAACACTGAAGCTTTCTTT. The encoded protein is CASSLGVINTEAFF.

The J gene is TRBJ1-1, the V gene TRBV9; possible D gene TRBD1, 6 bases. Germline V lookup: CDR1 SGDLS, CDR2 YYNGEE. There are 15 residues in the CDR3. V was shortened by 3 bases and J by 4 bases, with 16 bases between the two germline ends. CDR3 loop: CASSAGGPSGTEAFF. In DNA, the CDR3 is TGTGCCAGCAGCGCTGGGGGCCCCAGCGGCACTGAAGCTTTCTTT.

CDR3 region: CASSPGADTQYF. In nucleotides, the CDR3 is TGTGCCAGCAGTCCAGGGGCAGATACGCAGTATTTT. V usage is TRBV6-5 and J usage is TRBJ2-3; TRBD1 might be the D (6 bases). With 5 bases removed from V and 4 bases from J, the gap between germline ends came to 7 bases. Germline CDR1 is MNHEY and CDR2 is SVGAGI. This CDR3 has 12 amino acids.

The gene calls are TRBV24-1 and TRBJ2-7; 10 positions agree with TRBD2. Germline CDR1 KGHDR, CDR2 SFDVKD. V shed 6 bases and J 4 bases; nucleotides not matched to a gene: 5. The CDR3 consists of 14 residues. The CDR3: CATSRPSGSYEQYF. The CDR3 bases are TGTGCCACCAGTAGGCCTAGCGGGAGTTACGAGCAGTACTTC.

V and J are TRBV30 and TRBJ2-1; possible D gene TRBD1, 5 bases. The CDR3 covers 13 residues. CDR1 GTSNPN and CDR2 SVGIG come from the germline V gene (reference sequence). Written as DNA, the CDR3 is TGTGCTACTTCAGGGCTCCCCTACAATGAGCAGTTCTTC. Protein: CATSGLPYNEQFF.

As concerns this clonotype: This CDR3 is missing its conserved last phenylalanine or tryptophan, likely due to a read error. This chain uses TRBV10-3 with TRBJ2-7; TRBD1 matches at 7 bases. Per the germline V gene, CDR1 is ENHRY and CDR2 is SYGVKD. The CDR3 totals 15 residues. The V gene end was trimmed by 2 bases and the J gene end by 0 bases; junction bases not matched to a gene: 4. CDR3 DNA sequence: TGTGCCATCAGTGAGCTGGCAGGGGGCTCCTACGAGCAGTACTAC. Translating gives CAISELAGGSYEQYY.

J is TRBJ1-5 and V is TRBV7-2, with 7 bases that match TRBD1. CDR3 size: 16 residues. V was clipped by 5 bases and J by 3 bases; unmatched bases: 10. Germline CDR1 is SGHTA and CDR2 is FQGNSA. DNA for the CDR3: TGTGCCAGCAGCCCCCTAGACAGGGTATTCAATCAGCCCCAGCATTTT. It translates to CASSPLDRVFNQPQHF.

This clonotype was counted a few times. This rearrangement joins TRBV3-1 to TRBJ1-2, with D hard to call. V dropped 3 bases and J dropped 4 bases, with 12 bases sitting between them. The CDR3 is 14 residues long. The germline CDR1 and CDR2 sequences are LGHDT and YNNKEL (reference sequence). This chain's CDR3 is CASSQRGFGYGYTF. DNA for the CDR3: TGTGCCAGCAGCCAGCGGGGTTTCGGCTATGGCTACACCTTC.

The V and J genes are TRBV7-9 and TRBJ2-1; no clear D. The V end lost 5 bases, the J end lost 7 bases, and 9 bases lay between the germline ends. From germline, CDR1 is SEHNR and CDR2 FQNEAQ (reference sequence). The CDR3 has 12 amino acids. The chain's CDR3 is CASSTLTNEQFF. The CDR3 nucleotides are TGTGCCAGCAGCACACTTACGAATGAGCAGTTCTTC. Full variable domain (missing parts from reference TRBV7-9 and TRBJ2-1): DTGVSQNPRHKITKRGQNVTFRCDPISEHNRLYWYRQTLGQGPEFLTYFQNEAQLEKSRLLSDRFSAERPKGSFSTLEIQRTEQGDSAMYLCASSTLTNEQFFGPGTRLTVL.

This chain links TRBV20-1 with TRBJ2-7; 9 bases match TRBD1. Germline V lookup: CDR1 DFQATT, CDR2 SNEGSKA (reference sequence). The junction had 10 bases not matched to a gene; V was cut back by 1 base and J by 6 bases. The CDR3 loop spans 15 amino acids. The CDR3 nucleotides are TGCAGTGCTAGAGCTCATAGGGACAGGGAGGGCGAGCAGTACTTC. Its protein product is CSARAHRDREGEQYF.

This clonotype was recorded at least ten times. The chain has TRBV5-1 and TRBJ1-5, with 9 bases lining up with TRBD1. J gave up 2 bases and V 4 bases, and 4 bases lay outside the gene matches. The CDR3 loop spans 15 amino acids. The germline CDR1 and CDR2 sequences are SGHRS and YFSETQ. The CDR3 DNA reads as TGCGCCAGCAGCGCGGGACAGGGTGGCAATCAGCCCCAGCATTTT. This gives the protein CASSAGQGGNQPQHF. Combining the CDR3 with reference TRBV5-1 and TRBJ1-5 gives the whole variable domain KAGVTQTPRYLIKTRGQQVTLSCSPISGHRSVSWYQQTPGQGLQFLFEYFSETQRNKGNFPGRFSGRQFSNSRSEMNVSTLELGDSALYLCASSAGQGGNQPQHFGDGTRLSIL.

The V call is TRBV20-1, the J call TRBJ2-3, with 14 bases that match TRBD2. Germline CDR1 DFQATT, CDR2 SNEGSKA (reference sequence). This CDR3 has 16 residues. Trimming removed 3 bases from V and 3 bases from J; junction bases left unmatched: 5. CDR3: CSARGTSGRRTDTQYF. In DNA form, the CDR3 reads TGCAGTGCTAGGGGGACTAGCGGGAGACGGACAGATACGCAGTATTTT.

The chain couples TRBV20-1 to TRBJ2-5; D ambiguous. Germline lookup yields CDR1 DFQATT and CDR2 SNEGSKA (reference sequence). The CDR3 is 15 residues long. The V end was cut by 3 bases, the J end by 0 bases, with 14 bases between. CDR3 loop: CSARPPYMYQETQYF. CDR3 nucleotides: TGCAGTGCTAGGCCTCCCTATATGTACCAAGAGACCCAGTACTTC.

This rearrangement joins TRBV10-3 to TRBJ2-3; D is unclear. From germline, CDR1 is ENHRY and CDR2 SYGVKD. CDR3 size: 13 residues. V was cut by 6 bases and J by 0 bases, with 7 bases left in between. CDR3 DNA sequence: TGTGCCATCAGGACCCCTAGCACAGATACGCAGTATTTT. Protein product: CAIRTPSTDTQYF.

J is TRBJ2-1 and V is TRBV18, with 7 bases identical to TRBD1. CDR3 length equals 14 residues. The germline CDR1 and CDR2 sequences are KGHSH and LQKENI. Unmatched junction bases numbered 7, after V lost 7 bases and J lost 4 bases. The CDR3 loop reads CASCSGQYYNEQFF. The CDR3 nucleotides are TGTGCCAGCTGTTCGGGACAGTATTACAATGAGCAGTTCTTC.

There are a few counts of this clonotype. The DNA for the CDR3 is TGTGCCAGCAGTTACGTCCATCTTTACGAGCAGTACTTC. Amino acids: CASSYVHLYEQYF. V usage is TRBV28 and J usage is TRBJ2-7; D is undetermined. Per the germline V gene, CDR1 is MDHEN and CDR2 is SYDVKM. Trimming took 4 bases from V and 4 from J, leaving 11 bases between them. The length of the CDR3 is 13 residues.

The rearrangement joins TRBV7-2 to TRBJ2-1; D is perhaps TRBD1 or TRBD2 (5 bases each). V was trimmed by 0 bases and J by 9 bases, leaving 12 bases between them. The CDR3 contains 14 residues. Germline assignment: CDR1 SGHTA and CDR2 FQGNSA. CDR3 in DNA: TGTGCCAGCAGCTTAGCATACGGGGCGGGTGAGCAGTTCTTC. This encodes CASSLAYGAGEQFF.